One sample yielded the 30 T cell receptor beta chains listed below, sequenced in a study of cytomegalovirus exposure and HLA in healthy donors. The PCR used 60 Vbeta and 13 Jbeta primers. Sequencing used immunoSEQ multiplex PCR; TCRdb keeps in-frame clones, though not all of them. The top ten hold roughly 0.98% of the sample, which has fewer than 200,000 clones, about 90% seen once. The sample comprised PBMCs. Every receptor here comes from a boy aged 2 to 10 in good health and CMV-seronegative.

The CDR3, as DNA: TGTGCCAGCGGGACATTAAGTCCACCCCTCCACTTT. This gives the protein CASGTLSPPLHF. The rearrangement uses TRBV28 and TRBJ1-6; D is perhaps TRBD1 (6 bases). Trimming shortened V by 8 bases and J by 11 bases, and 13 bases separated the two germline ends. The CDR3 has 12 amino acids. Germline V CDR1 and CDR2: MDHEN, SYDVKM.

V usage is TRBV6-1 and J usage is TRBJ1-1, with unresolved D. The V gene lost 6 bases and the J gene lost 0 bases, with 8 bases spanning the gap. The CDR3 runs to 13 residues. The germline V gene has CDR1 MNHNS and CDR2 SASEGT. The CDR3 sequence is CASRAGLNTEAFF. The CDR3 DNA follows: TGTGCCAGCAGGGCGGGCCTGAACACTGAAGCTTTCTTT.

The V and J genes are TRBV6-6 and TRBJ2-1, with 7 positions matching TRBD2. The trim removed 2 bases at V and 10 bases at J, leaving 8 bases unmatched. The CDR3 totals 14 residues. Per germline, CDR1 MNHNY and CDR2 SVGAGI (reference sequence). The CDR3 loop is CASSYLNGGNEQFF. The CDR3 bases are TGTGCCAGCAGTTACCTCAACGGGGGGAACGAGCAGTTCTTC.

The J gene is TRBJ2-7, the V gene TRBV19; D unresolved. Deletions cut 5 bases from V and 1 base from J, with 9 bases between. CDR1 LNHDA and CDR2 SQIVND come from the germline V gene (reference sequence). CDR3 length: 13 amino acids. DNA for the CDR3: TGTGCCAGTAGTTTCCCGGGTTCCTACGAGCAGTACTTC. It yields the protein CASSFPGSYEQYF.

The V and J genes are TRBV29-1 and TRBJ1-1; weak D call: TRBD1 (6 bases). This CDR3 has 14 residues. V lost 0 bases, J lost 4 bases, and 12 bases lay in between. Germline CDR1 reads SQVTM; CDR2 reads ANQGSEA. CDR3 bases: TGCAGCGTTGAAGATCGCGGGGGCGGCACTGAAGCTTTCTTT. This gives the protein CSVEDRGGGTEAFF.

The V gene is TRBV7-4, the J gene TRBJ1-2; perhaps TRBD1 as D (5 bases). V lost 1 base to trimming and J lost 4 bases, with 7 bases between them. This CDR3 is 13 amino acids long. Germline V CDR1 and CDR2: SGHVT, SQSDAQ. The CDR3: CASSLVGLYGYTF. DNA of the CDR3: TGTGCCAGCAGCTTAGTGGGGCTCTATGGCTACACCTTC.

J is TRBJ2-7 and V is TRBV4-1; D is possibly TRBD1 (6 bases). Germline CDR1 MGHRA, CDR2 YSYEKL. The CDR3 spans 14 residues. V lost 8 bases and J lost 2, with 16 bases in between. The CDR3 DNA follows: TGCGCCAGCGCCAGCGCAGGGGAAACCTACGAGCAGTACTTC. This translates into CASASAGETYEQYF.

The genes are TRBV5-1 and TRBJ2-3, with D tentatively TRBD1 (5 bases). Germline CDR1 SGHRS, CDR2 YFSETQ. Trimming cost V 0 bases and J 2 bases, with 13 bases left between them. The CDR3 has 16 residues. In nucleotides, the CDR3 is TGCGCCAGCAGCTTGGTTCGGTGGGGCACCACAGATACGCAGTATTTT. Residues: CASSLVRWGTTDTQYF.

The CDR3 region has the DNA TGTGCCACCAGCAGTGGACTAGCGGGACTCACAGATACGCAGTATTTT. It is translated as CATSSGLAGLTDTQYF. The chain links TRBV15 to TRBJ2-3, with TRBD2 matching over 12 bases. The CDR3 totals 16 residues. Germline values: CDR1 LNHNV, CDR2 YYDKDF (reference sequence). The V and J ends lost 3 bases and 2 bases, in that order; junction bases with no gene match: 3.

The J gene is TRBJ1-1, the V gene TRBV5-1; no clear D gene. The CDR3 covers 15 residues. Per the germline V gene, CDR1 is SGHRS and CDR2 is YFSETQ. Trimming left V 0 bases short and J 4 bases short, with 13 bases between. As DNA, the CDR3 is TGCGCCAGCAGCTTGGGAGCGGGTATAGGCACTGAAGCTTTCTTT. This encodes CASSLGAGIGTEAFF.

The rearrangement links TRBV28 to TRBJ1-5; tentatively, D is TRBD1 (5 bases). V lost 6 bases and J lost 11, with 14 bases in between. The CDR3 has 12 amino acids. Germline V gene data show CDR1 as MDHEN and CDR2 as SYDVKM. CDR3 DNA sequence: TGTGCCAGCAGCTATCCGGGGGGAGCCCAGCATTTT. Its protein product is CASSYPGGAQHF.

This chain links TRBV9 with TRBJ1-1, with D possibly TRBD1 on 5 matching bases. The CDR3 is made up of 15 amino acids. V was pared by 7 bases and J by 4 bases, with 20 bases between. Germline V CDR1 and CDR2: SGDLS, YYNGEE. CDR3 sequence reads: CASGAPIQRGTEAFF. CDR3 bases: TGTGCCAGCGGAGCCCCTATCCAAAGGGGCACTGAAGCTTTCTTT. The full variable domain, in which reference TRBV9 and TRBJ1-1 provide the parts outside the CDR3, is DSGVTQTPKHLITATGQRVTLRCSPRSGDLSVYWYQQSLDQGLQFLIQYYNGEERAKGNILERFSAQQFPDLHSELNLSSLELGDSALYFCASGAPIQRGTEAFFGQGTRLTVV.

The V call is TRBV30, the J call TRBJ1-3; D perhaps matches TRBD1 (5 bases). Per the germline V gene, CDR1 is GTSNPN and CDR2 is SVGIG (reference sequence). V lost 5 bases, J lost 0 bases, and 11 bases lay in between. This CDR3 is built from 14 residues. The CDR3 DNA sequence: TGTGCCTGGGGTGGAACAGGCTCTGGAAACACCATATATTTT. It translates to CAWGGTGSGNTIYF.

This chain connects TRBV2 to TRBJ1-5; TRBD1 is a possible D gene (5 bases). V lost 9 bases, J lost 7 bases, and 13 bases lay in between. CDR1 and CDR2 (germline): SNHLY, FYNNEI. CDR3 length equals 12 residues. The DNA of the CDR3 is TGTGCCAGTCAGGGTGTAGGGCAGCCCCAGCATTTT. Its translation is CASQGVGQPQHF.

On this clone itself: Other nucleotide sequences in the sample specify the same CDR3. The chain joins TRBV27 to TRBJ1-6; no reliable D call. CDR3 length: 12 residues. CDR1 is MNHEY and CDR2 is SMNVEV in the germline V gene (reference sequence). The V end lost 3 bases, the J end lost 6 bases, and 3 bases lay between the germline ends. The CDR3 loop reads CASSFLNSPLHF. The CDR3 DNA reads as TGTGCCAGCAGTTTCCTTAATTCACCCCTCCACTTT.

CDR3: CASSALGGNTIYF. In DNA, the CDR3 is TGTGCCAGCAGTGCTCTGGGGGGGAACACCATATATTTT. V and J are TRBV6-1 and TRBJ1-3, with a weak D call TRBD1 (5 bases). V was trimmed by 4 bases and J by 7 bases, leaving 11 bases between them. From germline, CDR1 is MNHNS and CDR2 SASEGT. The CDR3 length is 13 residues.

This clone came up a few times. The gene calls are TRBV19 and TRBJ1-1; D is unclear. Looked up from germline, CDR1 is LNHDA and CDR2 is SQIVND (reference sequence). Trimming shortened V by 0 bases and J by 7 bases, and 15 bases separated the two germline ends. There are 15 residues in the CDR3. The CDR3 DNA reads TGTGCCAGTAGTATAGATCCCGCCGGGAGAAGTGAAGCTTTCTTT. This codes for CASSIDPAGRSEAFF.

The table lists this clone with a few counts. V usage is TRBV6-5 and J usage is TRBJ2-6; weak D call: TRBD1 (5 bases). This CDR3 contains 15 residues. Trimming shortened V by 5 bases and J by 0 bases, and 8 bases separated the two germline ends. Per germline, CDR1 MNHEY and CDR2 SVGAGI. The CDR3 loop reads CASSKGYSGANVLTF. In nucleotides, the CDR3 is TGTGCCAGCAGTAAGGGGTACTCTGGGGCCAACGTCCTGACTTTC.

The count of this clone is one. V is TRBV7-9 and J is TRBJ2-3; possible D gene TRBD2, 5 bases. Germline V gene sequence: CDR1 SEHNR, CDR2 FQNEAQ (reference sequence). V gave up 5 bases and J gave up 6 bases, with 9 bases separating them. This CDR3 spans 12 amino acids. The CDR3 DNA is TGTGCCAGCAGCCGCCCGGGGGATACGCAGTATTTT. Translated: CASSRPGDTQYF. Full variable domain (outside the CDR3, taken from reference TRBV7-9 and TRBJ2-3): DTGVSQNPRHKITKRGQNVTFRCDPISEHNRLYWYRQTLGQGPEFLTYFQNEAQLEKSRLLSDRFSAERPKGSFSTLEIQRTEQGDSAMYLCASSRPGDTQYFGPGTRLTVL.

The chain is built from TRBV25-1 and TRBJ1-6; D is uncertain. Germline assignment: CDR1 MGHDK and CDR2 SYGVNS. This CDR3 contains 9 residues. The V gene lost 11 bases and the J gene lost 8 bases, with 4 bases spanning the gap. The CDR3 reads CARDSPLHF. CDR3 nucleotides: TGTGCCCGGGATTCACCCCTCCACTTT. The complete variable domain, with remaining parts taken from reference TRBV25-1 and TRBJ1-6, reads EADIYQTPRYLVIGTGKKITLECSQTMGHDKMYWYQQDPGMELHLIHYSYGVNSTEKGDLSSESTVSRIRTEHFPLTLESARPSHTSQYLCARDSPLHFGNGTRLTVT.

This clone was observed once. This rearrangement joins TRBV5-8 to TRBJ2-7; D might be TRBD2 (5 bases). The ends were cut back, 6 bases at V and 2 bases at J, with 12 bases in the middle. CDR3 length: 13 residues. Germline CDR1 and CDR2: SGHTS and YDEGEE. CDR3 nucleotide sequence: TGTGCCAGCACCGGACGGGAAGCCTACGAGCAGTACTTC. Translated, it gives CASTGREAYEQYF.

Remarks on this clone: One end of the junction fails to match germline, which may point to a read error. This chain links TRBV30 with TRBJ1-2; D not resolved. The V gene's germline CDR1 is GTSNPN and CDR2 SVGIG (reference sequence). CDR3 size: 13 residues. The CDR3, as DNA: TGTGCCGGGAGAGAGGCGCCGAACTATGGCTACACCTTC. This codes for CAGREAPNYGYTF.

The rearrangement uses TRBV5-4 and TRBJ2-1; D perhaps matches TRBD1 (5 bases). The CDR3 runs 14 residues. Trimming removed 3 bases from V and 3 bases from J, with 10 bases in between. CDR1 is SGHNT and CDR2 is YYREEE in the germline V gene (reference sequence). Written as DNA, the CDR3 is TGTGCCAGCAGCTATACGACAGACTACAATGAGCAGTTCTTC. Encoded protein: CASSYTTDYNEQFF.

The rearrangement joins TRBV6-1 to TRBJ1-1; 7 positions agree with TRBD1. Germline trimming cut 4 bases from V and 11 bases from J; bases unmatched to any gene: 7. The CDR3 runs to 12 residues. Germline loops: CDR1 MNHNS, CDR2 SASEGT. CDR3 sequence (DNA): TGTGCCAGCAGTGGGAGACAGGGTGAGGCTTTCTTT. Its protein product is CASSGRQGEAFF.

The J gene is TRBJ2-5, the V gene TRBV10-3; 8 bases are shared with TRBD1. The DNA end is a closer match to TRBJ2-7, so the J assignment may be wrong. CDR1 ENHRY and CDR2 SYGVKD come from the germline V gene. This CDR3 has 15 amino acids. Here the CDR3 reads CAISETRTGPYEQYF. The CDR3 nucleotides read TGTGCCATCAGCGAGACTAGGACAGGGCCCTACGAGCAGTACTTC.

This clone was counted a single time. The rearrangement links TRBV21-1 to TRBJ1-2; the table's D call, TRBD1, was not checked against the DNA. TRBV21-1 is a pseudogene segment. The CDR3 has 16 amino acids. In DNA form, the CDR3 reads TGTGCCAGCAGCAAAAGAGGCGACAGGGCTAGCTATGGCTACACCTTC. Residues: CASSKRGDRASYGYTF.

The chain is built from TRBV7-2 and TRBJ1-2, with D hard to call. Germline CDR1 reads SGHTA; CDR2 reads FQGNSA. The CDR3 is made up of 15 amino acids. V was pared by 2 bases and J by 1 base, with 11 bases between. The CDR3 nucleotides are TGTGCCAGCAGCTTATCAGGAACAAATAACTATGGCTACACCTTC. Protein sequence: CASSLSGTNNYGYTF. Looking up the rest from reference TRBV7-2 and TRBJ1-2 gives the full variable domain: GAGVSQSPSNKVTEKGKDVELRCDPISGHTALYWYRQSLGQGLEFLIYFQGNSAPDKSGLPSDRFSAERTGGSVSTLTIQRTQQEDSAVYLCASSLSGTNNYGYTFGSGTRLTVV.

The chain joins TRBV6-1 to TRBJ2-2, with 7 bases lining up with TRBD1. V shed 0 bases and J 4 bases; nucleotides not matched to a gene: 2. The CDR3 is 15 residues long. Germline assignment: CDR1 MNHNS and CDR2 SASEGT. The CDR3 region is CASSEAGQITGELFF. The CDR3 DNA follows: TGTGCCAGCAGTGAAGCGGGACAGATCACCGGGGAGCTGTTTTTT.

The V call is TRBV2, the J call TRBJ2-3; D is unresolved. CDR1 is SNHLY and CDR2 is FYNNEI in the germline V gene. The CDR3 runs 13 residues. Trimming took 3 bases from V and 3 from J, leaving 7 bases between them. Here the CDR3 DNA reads TGTGCCAGCAGTGATGTAGAGACAGATACGCAGTATTTT. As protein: CASSDVETDTQYF. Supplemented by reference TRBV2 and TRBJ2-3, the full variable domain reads EPEVTQTPSHQVTQMGQEVILRCVPISNHLYFYWYRQILGQKVEFLVSFYNNEISEKSEIFDDQFSVERPDGSNFTLKIRSTKLEDSAMYFCASSDVETDTQYFGPGTRLTVL.

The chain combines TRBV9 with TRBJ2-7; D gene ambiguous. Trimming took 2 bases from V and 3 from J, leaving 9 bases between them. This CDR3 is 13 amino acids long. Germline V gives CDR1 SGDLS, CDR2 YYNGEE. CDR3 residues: CASSVGGVYEQYF. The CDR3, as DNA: TGTGCCAGCAGCGTTGGCGGAGTCTACGAGCAGTACTTC.